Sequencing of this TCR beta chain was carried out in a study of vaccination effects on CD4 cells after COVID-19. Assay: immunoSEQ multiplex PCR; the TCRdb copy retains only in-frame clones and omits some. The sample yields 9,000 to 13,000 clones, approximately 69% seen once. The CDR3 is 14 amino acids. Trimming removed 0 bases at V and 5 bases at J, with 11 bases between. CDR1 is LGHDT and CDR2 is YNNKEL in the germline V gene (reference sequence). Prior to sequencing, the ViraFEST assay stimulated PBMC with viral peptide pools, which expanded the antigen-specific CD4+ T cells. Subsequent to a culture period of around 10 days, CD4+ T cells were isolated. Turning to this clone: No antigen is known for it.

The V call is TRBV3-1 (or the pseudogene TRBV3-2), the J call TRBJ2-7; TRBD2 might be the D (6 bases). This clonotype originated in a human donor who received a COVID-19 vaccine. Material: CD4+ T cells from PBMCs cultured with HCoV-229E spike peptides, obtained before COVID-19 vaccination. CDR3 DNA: TGTGCCAGCAGCCAAGATGGACTATTCCACGAGCAGTACTTC. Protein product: CASSQDGLFHEQYF.